The T cell receptor (beta chain) under discussion was sequenced for a study of OX40 agonist ivuxolimab in advanced cancers. About the investigation overall: Ivuxolimab was a fully human IgG2 agonistic monoclonal antibody targeting the costimulatory receptor OX40 (CD134). Of the approximately 50 dose-escalation patients, hepatocellular carcinoma was present in about 20, melanoma in approximately 15, renal cell carcinoma in 9 and head and neck cancer in 9. Intravenous ivuxolimab was administered to patients every 2 weeks at six dose levels: 0.01, 0.1, 0.3, 1.5, 3 and 10 mg/kg. The dose-escalation cohort was approximately 83% male with a mean age of about 54 years, ranging from 23 to 79. Peripheral TCRbeta sequencing aimed to test whether ivuxolimab altered TCR sequence diversity and caused clonal T-cell expansion. Three dose-escalation patients achieved partial responses, one with hepatocellular carcinoma and two with cutaneous melanoma. The monotherapy dose-escalation portion (N ≈ 55 patients) of the phase I ivuxolimab trial is reported in the paper. Prior anti-PD-1, anti-PD-L1 or anti-CTLA-4 therapy was permitted, and 40% to 50% of dose-escalation patients had received checkpoint inhibitors.

The V end loses 3 bases and the J end loses 0 bases, and a stretch of 11 bases separates them. The CDR3 holds 15 amino acids from the cysteine to the phenylalanine. The sequence is cut down to CDR3 DNA, 45 bases in frame from base 1. The germline V gene specifies MNHGY as CDR1 and SVAAGI as CDR2. Genomic DNA was isolated from the sorted cells so that the TCRbeta CDR3 region could be sequenced. TCRbeta CDR3 regions were sequenced using the immunoSEQ Assay. Not all clones reach the TCRdb copy of this immuneACCESS table, which keeps in-frame sequences only. Checked studies attribute under half of the gap to unresolved V genes and leave the rest unexplained. The sample records about 93,000 clones, 90% to 95% of which are singletons. Jointly, the top ten make up roughly 2.6% of the sample. General findings and caveats noted by the study authors: In the 0.1-3.0 mg/kg groups, partial responders were among the patients with the lowest normalized peripheral clonal expansion, particularly in CD8+ T cells. On average, CD8+ T cells showed more expanded clones than CD4+ T cells after ivuxolimab. Low levels of normalized T-cell clonal expansion were also seen in some nonresponding patients. The antigen specificity of the clonally expanded peripheral T cells was not determined. At doses of 0.1 to 3.0 mg/kg, clonal expansion of both CD4+ and CD8+ T cells in blood was seen between baseline and week 6.

About this clone: There is no known antigen for this receptor. Per-nucleotide qualities are absent, and no much larger clonotype sits a single base away.

The trial excluded patients who had a history of autoimmune disease or who were on systemic immunosuppression. Peripheral blood for TCR sequencing was drawn from every dose cohort at baseline, at cycle 4 day 1 and at cycle 7 day 1. Samples were obtained from an open-label, multicenter, first-in-human phase I dose-escalation trial of ivuxolimab. Adults with locally advanced or metastatic melanoma, renal cell carcinoma, hepatocellular carcinoma or head and neck squamous cell carcinoma were enrolled in the trial. Before TCR sequencing, CD4+ and CD8+ T cells were separately sorted from peripheral blood.

The chain is encoded by TRBV6-9 joined to TRBJ1-1, with no confidently assigned D gene. The source was CD4+ or CD8+ T cells sorted from blood, collected in a trial of the OX40 agonist ivuxolimab. The sequence came from an adult with an advanced solid tumor such as melanoma, head and neck, liver or kidney cancer. The nucleotides are TGTGCCAGCAGTTACCTTCGGTCCATGAACACTGAAGCTTTCTTT. This gives the protein CASSYLRSMNTEAFF.